One sample yielded the 5 T cell receptor beta chains listed below, sequenced in a study of T cells in Graves' hyperthyroidism and ophthalmopathy. Amplification yielded TCR beta CDR3 regions, with RNA transcripts as the source. A set of HTBI primers served as the primers for a first-round RT-PCR of the TCR CDR3. TCRdb ran MiXCR on the multiplex PCR reads and lists one entry per CDR3 protein. This repertoire shows about 410,000 distinct CDR3 sequences, 14% to 15% found once; its top ten account for roughly an eighth. Specimen: blood. All receptors derive from a young man with Graves' ophthalmopathy.

This clonotype occurred a few times. This CDR3 reads CSAPGGPSGALRQFF. The CDR3 DNA sequence: TGCAGTGCTCCGGGGGGTCCTAGCGGGGCGCTCCGACAGTTCTTC. This chain links TRBV20-1 with TRBJ2-1; TRBD2 matches 9 bases. Germline loops: CDR1 DFQATT, CDR2 SNEGSKA (reference sequence). The CDR3 is 15 residues long. J lost 13 bases, V lost 5 bases, and 18 bases had no gene match.

This chain joins TRBV25-1 and TRBJ1-1; tentatively, D is TRBD1 (6 bases). The CDR3 length is 13 residues. Germline V gene lookup returns CDR1 MGHDK and CDR2 SYGVNS. V was cut by 6 bases and J by 2 bases, with 10 bases left in between. This CDR3 reads CASSRDINTEAFF. In DNA, the CDR3 is TGTGCCAGCAGCCGGGACATCAACACTGAAGCTTTCTTT.

The table lists this clonotype with many counts. The chain has TRBV7-2 and TRBJ2-7, with 7 bases aligning to TRBD1. The CDR3 length is 14 residues. The junction had 4 bases not matched to a gene; V was cut back by 5 bases and J by 0 bases. CDR1 and CDR2 (germline): SGHTA, FQGNSA. The CDR3 DNA is TGTGCCAGCAGCCAGGACAGGTCCTCCTACGAGCAGTACTTC. Translating gives CASSQDRSSYEQYF.

This chain joins TRBV5-4 and TRBJ2-5, with a possible D match to TRBD2 (5 bases). Trimming left V 4 bases short and J 4 bases short, with 20 bases between. CDR1 SGHNT and CDR2 YYREEE come from the germline V gene (reference sequence). The CDR3 is 16 amino acids. The CDR3 loop is CASSPYGNAGGETQYF. The DNA for the CDR3 is TGTGCCAGCAGCCCCTACGGTAACGCAGGAGGAGAGACCCAGTACTTC. Drawing the rest from reference TRBV5-4 and TRBJ2-5, the complete variable domain is ETGVTQSPTHLIKTRGQQVTLRCSSQSGHNTVSWYQQALGQGPQFIFQYYREEENGRGNFPPRFSGLQFPNYSSELNVNALELDDSALYLCASSPYGNAGGETQYFGPGTRLLVL.

In its sample, this clonotype was seen many times. The chain employs TRBV7-9 and TRBJ2-7; 7 bases line up with TRBD2. CDR1 and CDR2 (germline): SEHNR, FQNEAQ (reference sequence). The CDR3 is made up of 14 amino acids. V dropped 3 bases and J dropped 2; count of bases not matched to a gene: 4. The CDR3 bases are TGTGCCAGCAGCTTTACCGGGACTACCTACGAGCAGTACTTC. This encodes CASSFTGTTYEQYF.